Presented here are 2 T cell receptor beta chains from one specimen sequenced in a study of regulatory T cells. Primers: 52 TRBV forward and 13 TRBJ reverse. Sequenced by immunoSEQ multiplex PCR; TCRdb stores in-frame clones only, minus some. The repertoire holds approximately 10,000 clones, 84% seen once, with approximately 10% in the top ten. Sequences were obtained from CD8+ T cells sorted from blood. The receptor set was obtained from a person aged 18-29 years with CD3G deficiency.

The chain employs TRBV28 and TRBJ1-5, with a weak D call TRBD1 (6 bases). Germline values: CDR1 MDHEN, CDR2 SYDVKM. Trimming removed 5 bases from V and 4 bases from J, with 12 bases in between. This CDR3 has 14 residues. The DNA for the CDR3 is TGTGCCAGCAGTCCGAGACAGGTAAATCAGCCCCAGCATTTT. Translation: CASSPRQVNQPQHF.

The chain recombines TRBV7-9 with TRBJ2-7; 10 nucleotides match TRBD2. The V and J ends lost 5 bases and 7 bases, in that order; junction bases with no gene match: 5. The CDR3 loop spans 13 amino acids. Germline V gives CDR1 SEHNR, CDR2 FQNEAQ (reference sequence). CDR3 residues: CASSASGGDEQYF. As DNA, the CDR3 is TGTGCCAGCAGCGCGAGCGGGGGGGATGAGCAGTACTTC.